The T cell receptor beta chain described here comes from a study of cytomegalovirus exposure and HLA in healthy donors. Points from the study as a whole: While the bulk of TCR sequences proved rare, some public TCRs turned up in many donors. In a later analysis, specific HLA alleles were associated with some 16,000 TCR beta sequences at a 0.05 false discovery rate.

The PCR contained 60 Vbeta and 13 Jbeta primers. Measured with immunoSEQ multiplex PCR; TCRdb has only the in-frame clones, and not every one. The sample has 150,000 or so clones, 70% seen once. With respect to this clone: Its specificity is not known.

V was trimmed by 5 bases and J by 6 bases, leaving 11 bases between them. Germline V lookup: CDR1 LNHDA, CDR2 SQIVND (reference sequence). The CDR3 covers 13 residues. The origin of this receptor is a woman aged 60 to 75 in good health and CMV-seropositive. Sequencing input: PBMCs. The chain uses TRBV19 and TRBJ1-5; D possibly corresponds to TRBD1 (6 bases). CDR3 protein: CASSRTGSQPQHF. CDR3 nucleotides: TGTGCCAGTAGTCGCACAGGGTCTCAGCCCCAGCATTTT. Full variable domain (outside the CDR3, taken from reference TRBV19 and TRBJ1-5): DGGITQSPKYLFRKEGQNVTLSCEQNLNHDAMYWYRQDPGQGLRLIYYSQIVNDFQKGDIAEGYSVSREKKESFPLTVTSAQKNPTAFYLCASSRTGSQPQHFGDGTRLSIL.